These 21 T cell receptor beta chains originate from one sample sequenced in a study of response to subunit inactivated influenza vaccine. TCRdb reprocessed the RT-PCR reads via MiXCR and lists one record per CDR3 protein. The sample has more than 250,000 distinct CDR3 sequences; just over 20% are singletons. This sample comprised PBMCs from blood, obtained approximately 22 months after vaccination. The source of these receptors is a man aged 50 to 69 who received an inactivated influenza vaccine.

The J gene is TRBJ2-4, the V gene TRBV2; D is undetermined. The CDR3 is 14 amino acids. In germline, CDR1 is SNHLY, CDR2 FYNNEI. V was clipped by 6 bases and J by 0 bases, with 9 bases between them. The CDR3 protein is CASSIVVAKNIQYF. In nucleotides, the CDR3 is TGTGCCAGCAGCATTGTCGTAGCCAAAAACATTCAGTACTTC.

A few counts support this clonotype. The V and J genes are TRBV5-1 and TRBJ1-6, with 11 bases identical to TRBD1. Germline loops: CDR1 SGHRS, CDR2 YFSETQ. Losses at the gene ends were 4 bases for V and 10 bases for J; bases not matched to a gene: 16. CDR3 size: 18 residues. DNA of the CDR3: TGCGCCAGCAGCGGGGCCCGGACAGGGGGCTTCCTCCGCTCACCCCTCCACTTT. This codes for CASSGARTGGFLRSPLHF.

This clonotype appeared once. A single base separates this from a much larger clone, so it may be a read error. CDR3 sequence (DNA): TGTGCCAGCAGTAGTATAGCGGGAAATGCGCAGTATTTT. This gives the protein CASSSIAGNAQYF. The gene calls are TRBV28 and TRBJ2-3, with 8 bases fitting TRBD2. The V and J ends lost 5 bases and 10 bases, in that order; junction bases with no gene match: 8. Germline V lookup: CDR1 MDHEN, CDR2 SYDVKM. The CDR3 is 13 amino acids.

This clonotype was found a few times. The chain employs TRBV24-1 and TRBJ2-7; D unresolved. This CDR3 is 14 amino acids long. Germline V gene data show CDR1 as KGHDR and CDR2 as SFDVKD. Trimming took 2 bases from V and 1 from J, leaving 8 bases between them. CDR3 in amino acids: CATSDSHVSYEQYF. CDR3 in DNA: TGTGCCACCAGTGATTCCCATGTATCCTACGAGCAGTACTTC.

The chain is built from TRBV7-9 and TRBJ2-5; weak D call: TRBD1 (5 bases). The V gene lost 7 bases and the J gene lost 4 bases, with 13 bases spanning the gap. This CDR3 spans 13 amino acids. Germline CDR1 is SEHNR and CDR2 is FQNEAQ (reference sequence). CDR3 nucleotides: TGTGCCAGCATCAAATCACAGGCAGAGACCCAGTACTTC. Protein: CASIKSQAETQYF. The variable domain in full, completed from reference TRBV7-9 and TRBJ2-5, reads DTGVSQNPRHKITKRGQNVTFRCDPISEHNRLYWYRQTLGQGPEFLTYFQNEAQLEKSRLLSDRFSAERPKGSFSTLEIQRTEQGDSAMYLCASIKSQAETQYFGPGTRLLVL.

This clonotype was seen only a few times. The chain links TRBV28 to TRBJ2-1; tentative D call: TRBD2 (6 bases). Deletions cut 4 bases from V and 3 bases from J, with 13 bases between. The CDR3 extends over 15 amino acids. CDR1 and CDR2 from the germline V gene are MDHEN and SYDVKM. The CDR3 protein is CASSSEAGNYNEQFF. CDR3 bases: TGTGCCAGCAGTTCTGAAGCGGGTAACTACAATGAGCAGTTCTTC.

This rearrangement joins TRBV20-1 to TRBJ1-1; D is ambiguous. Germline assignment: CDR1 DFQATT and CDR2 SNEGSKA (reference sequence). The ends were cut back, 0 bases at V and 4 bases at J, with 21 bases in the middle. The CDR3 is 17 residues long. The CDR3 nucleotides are TGCAGTGCTAGAGATAGAAGGGCCGGAGCTCTCTTCACTGAAGCTTTCTTT. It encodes CSARDRRAGALFTEAFF.

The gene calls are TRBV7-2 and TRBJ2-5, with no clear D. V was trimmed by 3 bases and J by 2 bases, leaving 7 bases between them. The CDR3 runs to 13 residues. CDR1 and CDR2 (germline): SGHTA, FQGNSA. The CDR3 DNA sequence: TGTGCCAGCAGCTTGGGAAAGCAAGAGACCCAGTACTTC. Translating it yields CASSLGKQETQYF.

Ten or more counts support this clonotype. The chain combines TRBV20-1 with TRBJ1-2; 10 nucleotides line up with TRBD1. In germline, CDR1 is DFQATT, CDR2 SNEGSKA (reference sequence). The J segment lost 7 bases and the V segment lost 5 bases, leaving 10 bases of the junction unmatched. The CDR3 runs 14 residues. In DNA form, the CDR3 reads TGCAGTGCTGCAACCCTCGGACAGGGGGGTGGCTACACCTTC. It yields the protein CSAATLGQGGGYTF.

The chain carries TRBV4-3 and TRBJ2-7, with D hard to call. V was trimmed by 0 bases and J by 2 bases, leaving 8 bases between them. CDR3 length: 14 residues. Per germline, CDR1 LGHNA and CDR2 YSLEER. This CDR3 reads CASSQDLQTYEQYF. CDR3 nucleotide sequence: TGCGCCAGCAGCCAAGATTTGCAAACCTACGAGCAGTACTTC.

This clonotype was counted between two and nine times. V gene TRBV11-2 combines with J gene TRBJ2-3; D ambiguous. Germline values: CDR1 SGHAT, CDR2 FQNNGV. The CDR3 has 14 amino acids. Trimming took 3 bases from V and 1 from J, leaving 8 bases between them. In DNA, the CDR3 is TGTGCCAGCAGCTTCGATGGACGCACAGATACGCAGTATTTT. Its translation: CASSFDGRTDTQYF.

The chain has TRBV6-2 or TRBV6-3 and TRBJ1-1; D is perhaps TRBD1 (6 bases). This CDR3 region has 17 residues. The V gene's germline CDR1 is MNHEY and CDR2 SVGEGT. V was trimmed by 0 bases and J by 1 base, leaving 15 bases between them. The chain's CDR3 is CASSYSMGAPRNTEAFF. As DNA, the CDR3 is TGTGCCAGCAGTTACTCGATGGGGGCCCCCAGGAACACTGAAGCTTTCTTT.

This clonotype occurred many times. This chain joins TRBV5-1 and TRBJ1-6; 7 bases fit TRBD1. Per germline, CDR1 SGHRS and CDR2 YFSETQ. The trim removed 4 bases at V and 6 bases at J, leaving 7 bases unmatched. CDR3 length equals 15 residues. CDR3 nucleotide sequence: TGCGCCAGCAGCCTCCGGACAGGATTTAATTCACCCCTCCACTTT. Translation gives CASSLRTGFNSPLHF.

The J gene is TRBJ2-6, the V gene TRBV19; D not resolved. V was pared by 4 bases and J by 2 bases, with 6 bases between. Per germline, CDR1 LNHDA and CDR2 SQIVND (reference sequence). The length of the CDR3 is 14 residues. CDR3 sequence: CASSRFPGANVLTF. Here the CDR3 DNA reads TGTGCCAGTAGTAGATTCCCTGGGGCCAACGTCCTGACTTTC.

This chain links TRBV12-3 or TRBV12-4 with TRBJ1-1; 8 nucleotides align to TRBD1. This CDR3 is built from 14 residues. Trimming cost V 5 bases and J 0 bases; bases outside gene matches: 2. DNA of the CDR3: TGTGCCAGCAGTAAGGACAGGGTGAACACTGAAGCTTTCTTT. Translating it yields CASSKDRVNTEAFF.

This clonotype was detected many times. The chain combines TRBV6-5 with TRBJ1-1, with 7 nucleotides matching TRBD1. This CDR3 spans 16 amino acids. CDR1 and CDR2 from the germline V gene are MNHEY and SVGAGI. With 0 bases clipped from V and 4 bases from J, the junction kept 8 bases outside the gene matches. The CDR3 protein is CASSYSRTGLFTEAFF. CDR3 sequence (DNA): TGTGCCAGCAGTTACTCCCGGACAGGTCTATTCACTGAAGCTTTCTTT.

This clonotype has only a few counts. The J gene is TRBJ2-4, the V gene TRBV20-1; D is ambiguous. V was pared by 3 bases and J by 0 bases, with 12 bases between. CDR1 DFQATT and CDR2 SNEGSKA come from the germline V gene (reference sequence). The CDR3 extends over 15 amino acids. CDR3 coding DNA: TGCAGTGCTAGGATGCCTACTTTAGCCAAAAACATTCAGTACTTC. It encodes CSARMPTLAKNIQYF.

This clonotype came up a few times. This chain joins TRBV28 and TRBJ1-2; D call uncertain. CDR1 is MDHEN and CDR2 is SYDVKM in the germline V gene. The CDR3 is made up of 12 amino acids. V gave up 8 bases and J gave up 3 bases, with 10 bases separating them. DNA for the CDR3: TGTGCCAGCGGGAGGAGTTACTATGGCTACACCTTC. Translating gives CASGRSYYGYTF.

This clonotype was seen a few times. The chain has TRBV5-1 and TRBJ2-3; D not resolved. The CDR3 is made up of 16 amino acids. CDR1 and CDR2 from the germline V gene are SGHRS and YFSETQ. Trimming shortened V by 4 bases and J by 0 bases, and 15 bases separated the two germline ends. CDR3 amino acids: CASSPRVSISTDTQYF. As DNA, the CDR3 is TGCGCCAGCAGCCCCCGGGTCTCGATCAGCACAGATACGCAGTATTTT.

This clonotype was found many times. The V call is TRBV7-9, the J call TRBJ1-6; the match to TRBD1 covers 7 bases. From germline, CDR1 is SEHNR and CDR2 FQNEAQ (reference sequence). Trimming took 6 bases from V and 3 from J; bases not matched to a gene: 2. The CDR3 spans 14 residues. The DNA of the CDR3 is TGTGCCAGCAGGACAGGGAACTATAATTCACCCCTCCACTTT. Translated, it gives CASRTGNYNSPLHF.

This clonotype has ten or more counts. The CDR3 is CASSEKGSDRAYEQYF. CDR3 coding DNA: TGTGCCAGCAGTGAAAAAGGATCGGACAGGGCCTACGAGCAGTACTTC. V gene TRBV2 combines with J gene TRBJ2-7, with 8 bases that match TRBD1. After removal of 2 bases from V and 2 bases from J, the junction contained 8 bases not matched to a gene. The CDR3 runs to 16 residues. The V gene's germline CDR1 is SNHLY and CDR2 FYNNEI.